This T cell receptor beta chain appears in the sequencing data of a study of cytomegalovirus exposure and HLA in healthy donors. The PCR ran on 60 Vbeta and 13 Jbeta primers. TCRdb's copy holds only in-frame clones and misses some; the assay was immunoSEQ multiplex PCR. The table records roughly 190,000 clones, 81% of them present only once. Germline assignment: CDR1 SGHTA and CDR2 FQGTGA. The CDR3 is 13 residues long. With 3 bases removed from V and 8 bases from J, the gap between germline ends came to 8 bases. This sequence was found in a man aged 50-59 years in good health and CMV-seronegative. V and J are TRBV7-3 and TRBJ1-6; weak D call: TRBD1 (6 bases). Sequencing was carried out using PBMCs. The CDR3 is CASSLGAYSPLHF. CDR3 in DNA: TGTGCCAGCAGCTTGGGGGCCTATTCACCCCTCCACTTT.